Listed below are T cell receptor beta chains from one sample, sequenced in a study of blood T cell repertoires in COVID-19. Method: immunoSEQ multiplex PCR; TCRdb's copy keeps in-frame clones and lacks some. The sample records some 220,000 clones, about 85% being singletons. Sequencing used peripheral blood. These receptors were obtained from a woman younger than 30 who had recovered from COVID-19. Each CDR3 is given with its conserved first and last residue. Each record gives: clone size, D gene, J gene, CDR3 length, V gene, CDR3 protein, CDR3 DNA. D genes are given only for firm matches. Clone size is shown for a subset of rows, as once, few, many or a class of expanded clone.

once NA TRBJ2-7 14 TRBV6-5 CASSYDGSSYEQYF TGTGCCAGCAGTTACGATGGGAGCTCCTACGAGCAGTACTTC
NA NA TRBJ2-7 12 TRBV5-4 CASSFNSYEQYF TGTGCCAGCAGCTTTAACAGCTACGAGCAGTACTTC
NA TRBD2 TRBJ2-3 15 TRBV7-3 CASSFSGRSTDTQYF TGTGCCAGCAGCTTTAGCGGGAGGAGCACAGATACGCAGTATTTT
once NA TRBJ2-7 13 TRBV27 CASMGLADYEQYF TGTGCCAGCATGGGACTCGCCGACTACGAGCAGTACTTC
NA TRBD1 TRBJ1-1 14 TRBV25-1 CASSGDRYKTEAFF TGTGCCAGCAGTGGGGACAGGTATAAGACTGAAGCTTTCTTT
NA TRBD1 TRBJ1-1 14 TRBV5-6 CASSLGQTNTEAFF TGTGCCAGCAGTCTGGGACAGACCAACACTGAAGCTTTCTTT
NA TRBD2 TRBJ2-2 18 TRBV19 CASNSLWLAGDITGELFF TGTGCCAGTAATTCCCTATGGCTAGCGGGAGATATCACCGGGGAGCTGTTTTTT
NA TRBD2 TRBJ2-3 15 TRBV3-1/TRBV3-2 CASSQPGTSGDTQYF TGTGCCAGCAGCCAACCCGGGACTAGCGGGGATACGCAGTATTTT
NA TRBD2 TRBJ2-1 17 TRBV19 CASSDLMAASGSNEQFF TGTGCCAGTAGTGACCTCATGGCGGCTAGCGGGAGTAATGAGCAGTTCTTC
NA NA TRBJ2-7 14 TRBV7-2 CASSLVRGANEQYF TGTGCCAGCAGCCTAGTTCGGGGGGCTAACGAGCAGTACTTC
NA NA TRBJ1-1 14 TRBV14 CASSLVGPGTEAFF TGTGCCAGCAGCCTTGTCGGTCCCGGCACTGAAGCTTTCTTT
few TRBD1 TRBJ1-2 15 TRBV5-4 CASSSGQGGNYGYTF TGTGCCAGCAGCTCGGGACAGGGCGGAAACTATGGCTACACCTTC
NA NA TRBJ1-1 14 TRBV13 CASSLGRQGFEAFF TGTGCCAGCAGCTTAGGGCGGCAGGGGTTTGAAGCTTTCTTT
NA NA TRBJ1-5 15 TRBV19 CASSWGGAGNQPQHF TGTGCCAGTAGTTGGGGGGGCGCTGGCAATCAGCCCCAGCATTTT
NA NA TRBJ2-2 14 TRBV19 CASSIEIRTGELFF TGTGCCAGTAGTATAGAAATCCGGACCGGGGAGCTGTTTTTT